Given below is one T cell receptor beta chain in context. Its antigen remains unknown. Next came a second PCR, run for about 6 to 12 cycles, which used a sample-barcoded 5' primer along with a J-beta primer mix. Each CDR3 protein is one row after TCRdb ran MiXCR on the 5' RACE reads. The sample yields around 870,000 distinct CDR3 sequences, around 28% seen once. The record originates from a study of blood T cells in healthy people across ages. Findings and caveats of the study: No one knew whether donors had CMV, which possibly confounded expanded clonotype changes. Per million T cells, TCR beta diversity dropped about linearly as age rose.

Per sample, extraction of total RNA gave at least 5 micrograms in every case. Trimming pared 4 bases from V and 8 bases from J, leaving 13 bases between. CDR1 is SGHRS and CDR2 is YFSETQ in the germline V gene. The CDR3 sequence is 13 residues long. The chain is built from TRBV5-1 and TRBJ2-1, with D possibly being TRBD1 or TRBD2 (5 bases each). Sequenced material: blood. The receptor was derived from a woman aged 80 or over in good health. In nucleotides, the CDR3 is TGCGCCAGCAGCCCGTGGGGGATCGATGAGCAGTTCTTC. Its protein is CASSPWGIDEQFF.